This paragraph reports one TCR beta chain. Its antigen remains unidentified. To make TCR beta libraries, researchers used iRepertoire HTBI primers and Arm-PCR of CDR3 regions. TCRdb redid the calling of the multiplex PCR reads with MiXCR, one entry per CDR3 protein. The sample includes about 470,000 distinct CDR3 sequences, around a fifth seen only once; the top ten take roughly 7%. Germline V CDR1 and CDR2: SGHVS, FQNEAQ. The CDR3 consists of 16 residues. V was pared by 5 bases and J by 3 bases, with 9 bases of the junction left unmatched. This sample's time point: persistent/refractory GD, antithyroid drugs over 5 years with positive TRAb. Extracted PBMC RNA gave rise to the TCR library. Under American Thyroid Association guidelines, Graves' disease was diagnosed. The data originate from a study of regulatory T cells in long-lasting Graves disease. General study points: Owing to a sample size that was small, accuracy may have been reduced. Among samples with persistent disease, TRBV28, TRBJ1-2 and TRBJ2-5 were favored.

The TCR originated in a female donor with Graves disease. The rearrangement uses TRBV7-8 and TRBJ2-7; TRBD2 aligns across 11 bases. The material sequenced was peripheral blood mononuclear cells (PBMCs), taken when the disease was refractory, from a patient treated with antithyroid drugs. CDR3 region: CASSNQTSGTLYEQYF. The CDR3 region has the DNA TGTGCCAGCAGCAACCAGACTAGCGGGACTCTCTACGAGCAGTACTTC.